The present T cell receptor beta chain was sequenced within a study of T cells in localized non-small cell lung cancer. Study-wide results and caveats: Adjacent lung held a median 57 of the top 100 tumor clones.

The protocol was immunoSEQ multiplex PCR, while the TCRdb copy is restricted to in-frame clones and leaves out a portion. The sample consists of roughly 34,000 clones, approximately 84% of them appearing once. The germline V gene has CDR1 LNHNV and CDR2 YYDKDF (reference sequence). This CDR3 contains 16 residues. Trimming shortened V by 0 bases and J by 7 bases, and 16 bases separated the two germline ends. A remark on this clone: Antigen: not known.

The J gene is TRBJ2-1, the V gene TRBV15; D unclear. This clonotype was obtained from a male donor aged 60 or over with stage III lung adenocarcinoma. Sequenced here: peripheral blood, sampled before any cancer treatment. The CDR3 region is CATSRDLLPKRNEQFF. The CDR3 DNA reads TGTGCCACCAGCAGAGATCTTTTGCCAAAACGAAATGAGCAGTTCTTC.